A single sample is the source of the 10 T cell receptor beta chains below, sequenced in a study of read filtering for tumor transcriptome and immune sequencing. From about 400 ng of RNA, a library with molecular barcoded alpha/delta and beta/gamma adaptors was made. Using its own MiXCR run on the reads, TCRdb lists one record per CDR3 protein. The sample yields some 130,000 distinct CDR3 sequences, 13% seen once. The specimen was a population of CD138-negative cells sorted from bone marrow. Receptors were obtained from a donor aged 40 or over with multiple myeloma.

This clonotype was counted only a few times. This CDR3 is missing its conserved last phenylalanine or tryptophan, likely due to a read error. Here the CDR3 reads CASSRRGAGEETQYL. For the CDR3, the DNA is TGTGCCAGCAGCCGGCGGGGGGCCGGCGAGGAGACCCAGTACCTC. This chain uses TRBV7-9 with TRBJ2-5; the match to TRBD2 covers 8 bases. Germline loops: CDR1 SEHNR, CDR2 FQNEAQ (reference sequence). The V and J ends lost 5 bases and 5 bases, in that order; junction bases with no gene match: 10. The CDR3 has 15 residues.

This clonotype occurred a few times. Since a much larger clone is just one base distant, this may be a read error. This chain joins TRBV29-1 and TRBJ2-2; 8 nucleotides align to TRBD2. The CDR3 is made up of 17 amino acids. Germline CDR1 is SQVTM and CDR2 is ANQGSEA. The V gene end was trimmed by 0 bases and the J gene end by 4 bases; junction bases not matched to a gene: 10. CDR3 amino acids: CSVEDDSGGPVTGELFF. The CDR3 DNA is TGCAGCGTTGAAGATGACTCGGGAGGGCCAGTCACCGGGGAGCTGTTTTTT.

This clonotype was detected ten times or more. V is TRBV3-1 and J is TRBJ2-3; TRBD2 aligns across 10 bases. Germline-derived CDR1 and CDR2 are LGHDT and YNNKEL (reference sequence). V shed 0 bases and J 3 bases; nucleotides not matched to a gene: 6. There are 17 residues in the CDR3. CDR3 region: CASSQDDLAGVTDTQYF. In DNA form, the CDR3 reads TGTGCCAGCAGCCAAGATGATCTAGCGGGAGTGACAGATACGCAGTATTTT.

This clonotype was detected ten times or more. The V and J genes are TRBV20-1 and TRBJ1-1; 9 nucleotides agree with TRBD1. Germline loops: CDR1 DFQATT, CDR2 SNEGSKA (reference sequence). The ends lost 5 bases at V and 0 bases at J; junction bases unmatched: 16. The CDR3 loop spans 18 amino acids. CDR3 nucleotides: TGCAGTGCTCGTTCCTTAGCCGGGACAGGGACCATGAACACTGAAGCTTTCTTT. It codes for CSARSLAGTGTMNTEAFF.

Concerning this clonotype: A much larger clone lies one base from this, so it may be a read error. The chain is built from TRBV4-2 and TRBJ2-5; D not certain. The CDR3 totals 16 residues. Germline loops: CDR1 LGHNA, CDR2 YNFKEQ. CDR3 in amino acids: CAISSGLWLGSETQYF. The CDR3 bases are TGTGCCATCAGCTCCGGTCTATGGCTTGGTTCGGAGACCCAGTACTTC.

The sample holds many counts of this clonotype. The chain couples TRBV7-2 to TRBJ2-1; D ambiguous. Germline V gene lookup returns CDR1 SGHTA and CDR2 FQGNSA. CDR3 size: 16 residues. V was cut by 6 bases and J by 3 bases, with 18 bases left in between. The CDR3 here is CASSSNRGVGYNEQFF. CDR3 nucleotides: TGTGCCAGCAGTTCCAATCGTGGAGTGGGCTACAATGAGCAGTTCTTC.

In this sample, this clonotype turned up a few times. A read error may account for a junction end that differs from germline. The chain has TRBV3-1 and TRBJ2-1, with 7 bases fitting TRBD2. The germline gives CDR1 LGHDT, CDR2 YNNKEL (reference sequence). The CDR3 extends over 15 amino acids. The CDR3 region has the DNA TGTGCCTGCAGCCAAGGAGCGGGAAGGGGCAATGAGCAGTTCTTC. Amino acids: CACSQGAGRGNEQFF.

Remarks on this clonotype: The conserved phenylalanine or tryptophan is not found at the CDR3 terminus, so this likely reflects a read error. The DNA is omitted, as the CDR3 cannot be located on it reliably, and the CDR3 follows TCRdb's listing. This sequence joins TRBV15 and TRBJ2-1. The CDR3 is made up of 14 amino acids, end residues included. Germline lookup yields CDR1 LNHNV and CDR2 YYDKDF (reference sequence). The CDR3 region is CATSREYSVPEQIY.

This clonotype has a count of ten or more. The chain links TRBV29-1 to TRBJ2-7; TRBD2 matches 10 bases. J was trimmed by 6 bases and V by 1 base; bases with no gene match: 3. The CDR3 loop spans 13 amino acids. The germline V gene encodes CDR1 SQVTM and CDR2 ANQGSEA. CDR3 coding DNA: TGCAGCGTTGAAGGAGCGGGAGGGGGCGAGCAGTACTTC. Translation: CSVEGAGGGEQYF.

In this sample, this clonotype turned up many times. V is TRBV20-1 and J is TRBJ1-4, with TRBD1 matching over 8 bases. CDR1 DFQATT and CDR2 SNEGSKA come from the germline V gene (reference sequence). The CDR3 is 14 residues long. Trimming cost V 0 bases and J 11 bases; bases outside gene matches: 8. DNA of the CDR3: TGCAGTGCTAGAGATACAGACAGGGGAGGGAAACTGTTTTTT. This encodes CSARDTDRGGKLFF.